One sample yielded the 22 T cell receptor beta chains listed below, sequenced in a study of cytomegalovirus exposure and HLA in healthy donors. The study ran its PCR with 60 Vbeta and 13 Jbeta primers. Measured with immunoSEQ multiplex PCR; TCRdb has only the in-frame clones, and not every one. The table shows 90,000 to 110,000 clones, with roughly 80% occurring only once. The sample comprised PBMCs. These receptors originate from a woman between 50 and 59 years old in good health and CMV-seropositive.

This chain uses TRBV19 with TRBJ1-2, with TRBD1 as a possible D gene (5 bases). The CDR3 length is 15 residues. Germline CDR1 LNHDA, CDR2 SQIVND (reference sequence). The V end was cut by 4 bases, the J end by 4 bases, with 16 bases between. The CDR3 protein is CASSTRTHATYGYTF. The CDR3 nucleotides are TGTGCCAGTAGTACACGGACACATGCTACCTATGGCTACACCTTC.

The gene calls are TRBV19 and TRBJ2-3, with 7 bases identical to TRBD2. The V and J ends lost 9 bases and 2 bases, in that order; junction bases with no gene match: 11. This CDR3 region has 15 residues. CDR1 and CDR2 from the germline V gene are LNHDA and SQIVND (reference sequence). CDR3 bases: TGTGCCAGCCGCCCGGGAGGTACGAACACAGATACGCAGTATTTT. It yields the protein CASRPGGTNTDTQYF.

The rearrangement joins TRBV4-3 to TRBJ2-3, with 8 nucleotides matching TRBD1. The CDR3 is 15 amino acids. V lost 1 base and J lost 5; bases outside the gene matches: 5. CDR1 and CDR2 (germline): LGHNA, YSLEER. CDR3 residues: CASSQGDRGGDTQYF. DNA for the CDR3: TGCGCCAGCAGCCAAGGTGACAGGGGAGGAGATACGCAGTATTTT.

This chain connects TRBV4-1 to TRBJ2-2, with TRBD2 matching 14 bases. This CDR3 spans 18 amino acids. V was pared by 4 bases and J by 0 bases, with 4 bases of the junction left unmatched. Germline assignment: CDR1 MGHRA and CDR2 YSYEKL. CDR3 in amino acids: CASSLGTSGGPNTGELFF. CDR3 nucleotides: TGCGCCAGCAGCCTTGGGACTAGCGGGGGCCCGAACACCGGGGAGCTGTTTTTT.

CDR3 in amino acids: CASKDAEVEFF. The CDR3 DNA follows: TGCGCCAGCAAGGACGCGGAGGTTGAGTTCTTC. This chain links TRBV5-1 with TRBJ2-1; the D gene is possibly TRBD2 (5 bases). Trimming stripped 6 bases from V and 14 bases from J, with 15 bases between. Germline loops: CDR1 SGHRS, CDR2 YFSETQ. The CDR3 extends over 11 amino acids.

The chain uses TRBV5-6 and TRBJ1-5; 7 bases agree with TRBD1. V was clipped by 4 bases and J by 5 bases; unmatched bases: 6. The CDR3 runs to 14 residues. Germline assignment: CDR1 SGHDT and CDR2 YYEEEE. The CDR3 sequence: CASSRRDRDQPQHF. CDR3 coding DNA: TGTGCCAGCAGCCGCCGGGACAGAGATCAGCCCCAGCATTTT. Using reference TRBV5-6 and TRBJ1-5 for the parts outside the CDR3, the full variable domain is DAGVTQSPTHLIKTRGQQVTLRCSPKSGHDTVSWYQQALGQGPQFIFQYYEEEERQRGNFPDRFSGHQFPNYSSELNVNALLLGDSALYLCASSRRDRDQPQHFGDGTRLSIL.

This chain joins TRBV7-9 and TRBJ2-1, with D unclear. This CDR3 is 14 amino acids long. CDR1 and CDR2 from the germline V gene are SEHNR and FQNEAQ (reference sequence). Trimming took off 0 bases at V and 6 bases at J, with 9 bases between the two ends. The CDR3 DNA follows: TGTGCCAGCAGCTTAGCGGTGCCGGGCAATGAGCAGTTCTTC. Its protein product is CASSLAVPGNEQFF.

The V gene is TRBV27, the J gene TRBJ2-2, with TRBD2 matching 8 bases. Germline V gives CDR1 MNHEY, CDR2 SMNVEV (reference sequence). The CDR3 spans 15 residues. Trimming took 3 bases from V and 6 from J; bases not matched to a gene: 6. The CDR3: CASSLSSGRPGELFF. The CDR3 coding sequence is TGTGCCAGCAGTTTGTCGAGCGGGAGACCCGGGGAGCTGTTTTTT.

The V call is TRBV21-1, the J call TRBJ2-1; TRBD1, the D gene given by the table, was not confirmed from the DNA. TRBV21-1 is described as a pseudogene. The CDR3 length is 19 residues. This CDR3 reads CASSKEGLDTPSAYNEQFF. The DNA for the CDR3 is TGTGCCAGCAGCAAAGAGGGGCTGGACACCCCGTCCGCCTACAATGAGCAGTTCTTC.

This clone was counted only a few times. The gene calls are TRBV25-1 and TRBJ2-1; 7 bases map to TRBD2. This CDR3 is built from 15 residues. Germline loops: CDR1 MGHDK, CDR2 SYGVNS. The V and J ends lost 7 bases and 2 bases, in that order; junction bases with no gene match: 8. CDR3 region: CASTPWGGAYNEQFF. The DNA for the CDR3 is TGTGCCAGCACCCCCTGGGGGGGAGCCTACAATGAGCAGTTCTTC.

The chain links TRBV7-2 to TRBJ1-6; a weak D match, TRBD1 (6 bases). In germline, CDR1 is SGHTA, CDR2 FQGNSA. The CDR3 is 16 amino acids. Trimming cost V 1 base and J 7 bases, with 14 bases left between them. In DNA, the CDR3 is TGTGCCAGCAGCTTAGTTTCAGGGGTGGAAAATTCACCCCTCCACTTT. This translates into CASSLVSGVENSPLHF.

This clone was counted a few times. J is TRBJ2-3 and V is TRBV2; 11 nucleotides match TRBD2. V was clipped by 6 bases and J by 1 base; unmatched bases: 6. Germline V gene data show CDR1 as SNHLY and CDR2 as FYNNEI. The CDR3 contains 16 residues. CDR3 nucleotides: TGTGCCAGCAGCCTAGCGGGAGGCTTGCGCACAGATACGCAGTATTTT. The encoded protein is CASSLAGGLRTDTQYF.

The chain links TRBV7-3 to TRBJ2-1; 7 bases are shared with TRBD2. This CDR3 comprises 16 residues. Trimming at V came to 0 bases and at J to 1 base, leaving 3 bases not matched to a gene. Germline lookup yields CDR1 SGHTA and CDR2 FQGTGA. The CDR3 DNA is TGTGCCAGCAGCTTAACGCTAGCGGTGTCCTACAATGAGCAGTTCTTC. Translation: CASSLTLAVSYNEQFF.

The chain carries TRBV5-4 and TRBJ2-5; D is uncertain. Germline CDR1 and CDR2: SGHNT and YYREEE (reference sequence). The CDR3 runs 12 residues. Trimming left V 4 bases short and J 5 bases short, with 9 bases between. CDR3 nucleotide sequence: TGTGCCAGCAGCCCCCTCGGGGAGACCCAGTACTTC. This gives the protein CASSPLGETQYF.

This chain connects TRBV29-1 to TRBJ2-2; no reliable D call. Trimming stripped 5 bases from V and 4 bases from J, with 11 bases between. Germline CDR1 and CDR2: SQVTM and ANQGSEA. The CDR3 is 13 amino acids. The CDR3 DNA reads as TGCAGCGTTACTCTATCGGGCACCGGGGAGCTGTTTTTT. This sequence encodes CSVTLSGTGELFF.

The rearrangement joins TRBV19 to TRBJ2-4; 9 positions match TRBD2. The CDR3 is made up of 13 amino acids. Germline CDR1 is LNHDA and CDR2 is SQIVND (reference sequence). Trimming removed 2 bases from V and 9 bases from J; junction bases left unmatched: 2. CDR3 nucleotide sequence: TGTGCCAGTAGTATACGCGGGGGGGGCATTCAGTACTTC. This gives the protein CASSIRGGGIQYF.

The CDR3 coding sequence is TGCGCCAGCACTCTAGCGAGGCCGGGAAATGAGCAGTTCTTC. Translating gives CASTLARPGNEQFF. V and J are TRBV5-1 and TRBJ2-1, with a tentative D call TRBD2 (6 bases). V gave up 6 bases and J gave up 7 bases, with 17 bases separating them. The CDR3 has 14 amino acids. CDR1 is SGHRS, CDR2 YFSETQ, per germline.

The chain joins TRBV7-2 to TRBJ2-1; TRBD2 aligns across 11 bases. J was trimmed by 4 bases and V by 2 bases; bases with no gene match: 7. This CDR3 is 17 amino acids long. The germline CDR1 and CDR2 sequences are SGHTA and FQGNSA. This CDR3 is CASSLRGWTSGYNEQFF. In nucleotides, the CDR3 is TGTGCCAGCAGCTTAAGGGGCTGGACTAGCGGGTACAATGAGCAGTTCTTC.

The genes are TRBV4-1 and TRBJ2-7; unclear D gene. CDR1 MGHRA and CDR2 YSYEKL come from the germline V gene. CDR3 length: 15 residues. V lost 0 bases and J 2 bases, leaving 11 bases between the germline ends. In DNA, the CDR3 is TGCGCCAGCAGCCAAGAAACCTGGCAGACCTACGAGCAGTACTTC. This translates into CASSQETWQTYEQYF.

CDR3 sequence (DNA): TGTGCCAGCAGTTACCTAGCGGGCCAACTTACAGATACGCAGTATTTT. Translating it yields CASSYLAGQLTDTQYF. The V and J genes are TRBV6-5 and TRBJ2-3; 8 nucleotides match TRBD2. V shed 2 bases, J shed 3 bases, and the junction held 7 bases outside the gene matches. Germline values: CDR1 MNHEY, CDR2 SVGAGI. This CDR3 comprises 16 residues.

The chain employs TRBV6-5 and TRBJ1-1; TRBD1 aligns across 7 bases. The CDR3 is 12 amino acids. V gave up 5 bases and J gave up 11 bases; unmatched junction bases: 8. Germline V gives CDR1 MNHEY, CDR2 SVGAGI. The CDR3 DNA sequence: TGTGCCAGCAGTCCAGGGACAGTGGGGGCTTTCTTT. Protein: CASSPGTVGAFF.

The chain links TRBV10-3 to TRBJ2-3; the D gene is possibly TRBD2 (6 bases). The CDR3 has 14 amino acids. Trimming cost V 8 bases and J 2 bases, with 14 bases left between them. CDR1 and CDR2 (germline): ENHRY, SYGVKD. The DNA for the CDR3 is TGTGCCATCGCCCGGGGGACCGACACAGATACGCAGTATTTT. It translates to CAIARGTDTDTQYF.